This paragraph reports one T cell receptor beta chain. Its antigen is not known. These data are taken from a study of cytomegalovirus exposure and HLA in healthy donors. Study as a whole: The roughly 120 validation repertoires, a later analysis reported, used the same platform as the roughly 660 repertoires from the first cohort. Study-wide results and caveats: CMV antigen specificity was confirmed in vitro for a few CMV-associated chains.

Germline CDR1 MGHRA, CDR2 YSYEKL. The CDR3 is 16 residues long. The V end lost 2 bases, the J end lost 0 bases, and 13 bases lay between the germline ends. Using immunoSEQ multiplex PCR, the repertoire was profiled, and TCRdb retains in-frame clones only, with some absent. The table lists about 120,000 clones, 85% to 90% of them singletons, with roughly 2% in the top ten. This clonotype originated in a woman aged 25 to 39 in good health and CMV-seronegative. The chain couples TRBV4-1 to TRBJ1-1; tentative D call: TRBD1 (6 bases). Sequencing was done on a sample of PBMCs. The CDR3 protein is CASSQFGGGMNTEAFF. CDR3 DNA: TGCGCCAGCAGCCAATTCGGGGGGGGCATGAACACTGAAGCTTTCTTT.